The TCR beta chain described here comes from a study of beta chain features in type 1 diabetes. Notes on the study in general: When Type 1 diabetes patients were examined, their TCRB CDR3s proved moderately but significantly shorter in all four CD4+ subsets.

Since all of the isolated RNA was reverse transcribed, expressed TCRB transcripts were what got sequenced. Clones were sequenced by immunoSEQ multiplex PCR, and TCRdb holds only the in-frame ones, with some missing. In the table there are 200,000 to 300,000 clones, approximately 14% of which are singletons. V lost 2 bases and J 2 bases, leaving 14 bases between the germline ends. CDR3 length: 15 amino acids. Germline V gene lookup returns CDR1 SGDLS and CDR2 YYNGEE. A note on this clone: What it binds is not known.

Sorting that relied on CD45RO/CCR7/CD25/CD127/CD95/CD27 yielded CD4+ naive, central memory, regulatory and stem cell-like memory cells. The receptor was derived from a woman in her 40s in good health. The sample comprised naive CD4+ T cells from blood. The chain has TRBV9 and TRBJ2-7; a possible D gene is TRBD2 (5 bases). The CDR3 nucleotides are TGTGCCAGCAGCGTTATGCCTGGACTTCCCTACGAGCAGTACTTC. Translation gives CASSVMPGLPYEQYF. Filled out from reference TRBV9 and TRBJ2-7, the complete variable domain reads DSGVTQTPKHLITATGQRVTLRCSPRSGDLSVYWYQQSLDQGLQFLIQYYNGEERAKGNILERFSAQQFPDLHSELNLSSLELGDSALYFCASSVMPGLPYEQYFGPGTRLTVT.